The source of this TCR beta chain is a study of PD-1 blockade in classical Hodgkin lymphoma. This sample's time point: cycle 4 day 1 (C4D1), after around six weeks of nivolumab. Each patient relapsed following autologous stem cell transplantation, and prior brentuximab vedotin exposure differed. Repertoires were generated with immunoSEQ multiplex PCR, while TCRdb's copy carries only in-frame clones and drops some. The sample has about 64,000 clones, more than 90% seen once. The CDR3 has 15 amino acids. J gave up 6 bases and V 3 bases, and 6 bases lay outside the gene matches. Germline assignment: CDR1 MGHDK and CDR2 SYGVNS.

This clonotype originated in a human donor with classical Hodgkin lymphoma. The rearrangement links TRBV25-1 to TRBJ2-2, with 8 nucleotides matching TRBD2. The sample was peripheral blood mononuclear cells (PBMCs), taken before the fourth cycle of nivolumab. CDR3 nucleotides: TGTGCCAGCAGTGACCAGCGGGGGTCCCCCGGGGAGCTGTTTTTT. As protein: CASSDQRGSPGELFF.